What follows are 16 T cell receptor beta chains derived from one specimen sequenced in a study of PD-1 blockade in classical Hodgkin lymphoma. Time point given: cycle 4 day 1 (C4D1), after 5 to 7 weeks of nivolumab. Brentuximab vedotin exposure varied, and every patient relapsed after autologous stem cell transplantation. Produced via immunoSEQ multiplex PCR; TCRdb's table is partial and in-frame only. The sample holds about 89,000 clones, less than 95% seen once. Here the sequenced sample was peripheral blood mononuclear cells (PBMCs), taken before the fourth cycle of nivolumab. The receptors here all came from a human donor with classical Hodgkin lymphoma.

Here the CDR3 reads CASSGRDRGWYEQYF. In DNA, the CDR3 is TGTGCCAGCAGTGGCCGGGACAGGGGATGGTACGAGCAGTACTTC. The rearrangement joins TRBV6-5 to TRBJ2-7; 10 bases map to TRBD1. J lost 4 bases, V lost 5 bases, and 8 bases had no gene match. Germline V gives CDR1 MNHEY, CDR2 SVGAGI. The CDR3 runs to 15 residues.

The rearrangement joins TRBV27 to TRBJ2-5; 7 bases map to TRBD1. The CDR3 length is 15 residues. V lost 4 bases, J lost 1 base, and 6 bases stayed unmatched. Germline-derived CDR1 and CDR2 are MNHEY and SMNVEV (reference sequence). CDR3 nucleotides: TGTGCCAGCAGTTCGGGACAGTCGGTCCAAGAGACCCAGTACTTC. This gives the protein CASSSGQSVQETQYF.

The genes are TRBV6-6 and TRBJ2-3; 11 nucleotides match TRBD2. Germline V gives CDR1 MNHNY, CDR2 SVGAGI (reference sequence). This CDR3 contains 15 residues. Trimming at V came to 6 bases and at J to 2 bases, leaving 4 bases not matched to a gene. CDR3 coding DNA: TGTGCCAGCAGCCTGACTAGCGGGGTCACAGATACGCAGTATTTT. It yields the protein CASSLTSGVTDTQYF.

This sequence joins TRBV2 and TRBJ2-4; TRBD2 is a possible D gene (5 bases). CDR3 length: 16 amino acids. The germline V and J ends were trimmed by 3 bases and 0 bases, with 12 bases remaining between them. Germline CDR1 reads SNHLY; CDR2 reads FYNNEI. CDR3 loop: CASSEGLAVAKNIQYF. As DNA, the CDR3 is TGTGCCAGCAGTGAGGGCCTAGCAGTAGCCAAAAACATTCAGTACTTC.

V is TRBV19 and J is TRBJ1-2; the match to TRBD1 covers 9 bases. The CDR3 extends over 16 amino acids. CDR1 and CDR2 from the germline V gene are LNHDA and SQIVND (reference sequence). The ends lost 3 bases at V and 0 bases at J; junction bases unmatched: 5. The CDR3 region has the DNA TGTGCCAGTAGTATTGGACAGGGGCTCACTAACTATGGCTACACCTTC. Translating gives CASSIGQGLTNYGYTF.

The genes are TRBV6-1 and TRBJ2-1; TRBD2 might be the D (7 bases). Germline values: CDR1 MNHNS, CDR2 SASEGT. The CDR3 is 14 residues long. Trimming removed 6 bases from V and 3 bases from J, with 12 bases in between. The DNA for the CDR3 is TGTGCCAGCAGCGGACTAGGGGGCTACAATGAGCAGTTCTTC. Translated, it gives CASSGLGGYNEQFF.

The table lists this clone with a count of one. This chain joins TRBV27 and TRBJ1-1; tentatively, D is TRBD1 (5 bases). Germline CDR1 MNHEY, CDR2 SMNVEV (reference sequence). Trimming shortened V by 2 bases and J by 3 bases, and 25 bases separated the two germline ends. The CDR3 has 19 residues. The CDR3 DNA is TGTGCCAGCAGTTTAAATAAGGTGGCGCGATGGACGGGGGACACTGAAGCTTTCTTT. Translated: CASSLNKVARWTGDTEAFF.

This sequence joins TRBV4-2 and TRBJ1-2, with a weak D call TRBD1 (5 bases). CDR3 length equals 16 residues. The V end was cut by 5 bases, the J end by 6 bases, with 22 bases between. Germline V gene sequence: CDR1 LGHNA, CDR2 YNFKEQ. CDR3 sequence (DNA): TGTGCCAGCAGCTTGGAAGTATTCGGCAGGGCCAATGGCTACACCTTC. It is translated as CASSLEVFGRANGYTF.

The rearrangement joins TRBV19 to TRBJ1-1; D perhaps matches TRBD1 (5 bases). Germline CDR1 is LNHDA and CDR2 is SQIVND (reference sequence). The V gene lost 4 bases and the J gene lost 1 base, with 13 bases spanning the gap. This CDR3 region has 15 residues. DNA for the CDR3: TGTGCCAGTAGTAGGGGGTCGGGGGGGAACACTGAAGCTTTCTTT. Translated, it gives CASSRGSGGNTEAFF.

The chain is built from TRBV5-1 and TRBJ2-1; a weak D match, TRBD1 (5 bases). CDR3 size: 14 residues. Germline-derived CDR1 and CDR2 are SGHRS and YFSETQ. V dropped 4 bases and J dropped 10 bases, with 18 bases sitting between them. Here the CDR3 reads CASSVGRDWEEQFF. DNA for the CDR3: TGCGCCAGCAGCGTGGGCAGGGATTGGGAAGAGCAGTTCTTC.

The rearrangement links TRBV18 to TRBJ1-4, with TRBD1 identical over 7 bases. The CDR3 consists of 17 residues. Germline CDR1 is KGHSH and CDR2 is LQKENI. Trimming cost V 0 bases and J 4 bases; bases outside gene matches: 8. Written as DNA, the CDR3 is TGTGCCAGCTCACCACCTAATGGGGACAGCTATAATGAAAAACTGTTTTTT. Protein sequence: CASSPPNGDSYNEKLFF.

J is TRBJ2-7 and V is TRBV29-1, with 8 nucleotides matching TRBD1. There are 13 residues in the CDR3. The germline CDR1 and CDR2 sequences are SQVTM and ANQGSEA. After removal of 4 bases from V and 4 bases from J, the junction contained 6 bases not matched to a gene. CDR3 coding DNA: TGCAGCGTTGCGGACAGGGTTACTTACGAGCAGTACTTC. This encodes CSVADRVTYEQYF.

V and J are TRBV7-2 and TRBJ1-1; weak D call: TRBD1 (5 bases). There are 14 residues in the CDR3. CDR1 and CDR2 from the germline V gene are SGHTA and FQGNSA. Trimming left V 3 bases short and J 0 bases short, with 8 bases between. The CDR3 reads CASSFDSLNTEAFF. In nucleotides, the CDR3 is TGTGCCAGCAGCTTCGACAGCTTGAACACTGAAGCTTTCTTT.

The chain carries TRBV7-2 and TRBJ2-1; D gene uncertain. The CDR3 covers 14 residues. The V end lost 4 bases, the J end lost 6 bases, and 13 bases lay between the germline ends. Germline V CDR1 and CDR2: SGHTA, FQGNSA. The CDR3 protein is CASSSFGQSNEQFF. In DNA, the CDR3 is TGTGCCAGCAGCTCTTTTGGGCAGAGCAATGAGCAGTTCTTC.

This chain joins TRBV7-8 and TRBJ1-3, with D perhaps matching TRBD1 (6 bases). The CDR3 has 17 residues. Trimming took 1 base from V and 0 from J, leaving 13 bases between them. Germline CDR1 reads SGHVS; CDR2 reads FQNEAQ. CDR3 region: CASSLVGSRGSGNTIYF. DNA of the CDR3: TGTGCCAGCAGCTTAGTTGGTTCCAGGGGCTCTGGAAACACCATATATTTT. Full variable domain (outside the CDR3, taken from reference TRBV7-8 and TRBJ1-3): GAGVSQSPRYKVAKRGQDVALRCDPISGHVSLFWYQQALGQGPEFLTYFQNEAQLDKSGLPSDRFFAERPEGSVSTLKIQRTQQEDSAVYLCASSLVGSRGSGNTIYFGEGSWLTVV.

V is TRBV7-9 and J is TRBJ1-6; D is possibly TRBD1 (5 bases). The CDR3 is made up of 17 amino acids. In germline, CDR1 is SEHNR, CDR2 FQNEAQ (reference sequence). Trimming took 1 base from V and 7 from J, leaving 17 bases between them. CDR3 loop: CASSLDNPGRDNSPLHF. CDR3 bases: TGTGCCAGCAGCTTAGATAACCCGGGCAGGGACAATTCACCCCTCCACTTT.